The rows below give T cell receptor beta chains drawn from one sample of a study of T-cell reconstitution after alpha-beta-depleted transplantation in children. MiXCR, applied by TCRdb to the PCR reads, yields one record per CDR3 protein. Here the sample spans about 170,000 distinct CDR3 sequences, approximately 12% being singletons. The sample in question was PBMCs, obtained before TCRalphabeta/CD19-depleted stem cell transplant. The receptors come from a boy aged 2 to 10 with acute myeloid leukemia, due to receive a stem cell transplant. CDR3s include the opening cysteine and the closing phenylalanine or tryptophan. Fields, in order: CDR3 protein, V gene.

CDR3: CASSFQETQYF
V: TRBV5-1

CDR3: CASSPKPGQGIVYEQYF
V: TRBV18

CDR3: CASSLLGGANVLTF
V: TRBV27

CDR3: CASSLDSERGEKLFF
V: TRBV28

CDR3: CASSSGGDTQYF
V: TRBV7-3

CDR3: CSANPVTGGVDSYNEQFF
V: TRBV20-1

CDR3: CASSLAWDSPNTEAFF
V: TRBV5-1

CDR3: CATSDRVRTYNEQFF
V: TRBV15

CDR3: CASSYGLGGELFF
V: TRBV6-5

CDR3: CASYTLGGQGLTGPRNTIYF
V: TRBV7-9

CDR3: CASSERLGRNEQFF
V: TRBV25-1

CDR3: CASSLYQSSYNEQFF
V: TRBV12-3/TRBV12-4

CDR3: CASSLFSTGPQHF
V: TRBV27

CDR3: CASAGWDRSMNTEAFF
V: TRBV7-6

CDR3: CASSNRDRGYTF
V: TRBV6-5

CDR3: CASSSGQETGELFF
V: TRBV5-1